The 14 T cell receptor beta chains in this list originate from one sample, sequenced in a study of OX40 agonist ivuxolimab in advanced cancers. The data were produced by immunoSEQ multiplex PCR, yet TCRdb's version contains in-frame clones alone and is incomplete. The sample gives tens of thousands of clones, 89% of which show up once; approximately 0.3% is in the top ten. Sequenced here: CD4+ or CD8+ T cells sorted from blood, sampled in a trial of the OX40 agonist ivuxolimab. These receptors came from an adult with an advanced solid tumor such as melanoma, head and neck, liver or kidney cancer.

The chain recombines TRBV10-3 with TRBJ1-1; D unclear. The V end was cut by 7 bases, the J end by 1 base, with 13 bases between. The CDR3 extends over 14 amino acids. From germline, CDR1 is ENHRY and CDR2 SYGVKD. This chain's CDR3 is CAINPSHGNTEAFF. CDR3 nucleotides: TGTGCCATCAACCCCTCGCACGGGAACACTGAAGCTTTCTTT.

The gene calls are TRBV6-1 and TRBJ1-5; possible D gene TRBD1, 5 bases. This CDR3 is 16 amino acids long. Germline V gene data show CDR1 as MNHNS and CDR2 as SASEGT. V lost 0 bases and J lost 0, with 9 bases in between. The CDR3 DNA follows: TGTGCCAGCAGTGAAGCGGGGGTATATAGCAATCAGCCCCAGCATTTT. Encoded protein: CASSEAGVYSNQPQHF.

The count of this clone is one. The rearrangement joins TRBV9 to TRBJ2-2; TRBD1 is a possible D gene (6 bases). CDR1 is SGDLS, CDR2 YYNGEE, per germline. This CDR3 comprises 15 residues. V lost 0 bases and J lost 3, with 9 bases in between. The CDR3 DNA is TGTGCCAGCAGCGTAGTAAAGGGGGACACCGGGGAGCTGTTTTTT. Its protein is CASSVVKGDTGELFF.

V is TRBV10-3 and J is TRBJ1-1; tentative D call: TRBD1 (6 bases). CDR1 and CDR2 (germline): ENHRY, SYGVKD. The CDR3 contains 14 residues. V was shortened by 6 bases and J by 2 bases, with 13 bases between the two germline ends. In DNA form, the CDR3 reads TGTGCCATCAGGGTCGACAGGACTAACACTGAAGCTTTCTTT. It specifies CAIRVDRTNTEAFF.

J is TRBJ2-1 and V is TRBV7-3, with D unclear. The CDR3 loop spans 13 amino acids. Germline assignment: CDR1 SGHTA and CDR2 FQGTGA. Trimming cost V 5 bases and J 5 bases, with 10 bases left between them. The CDR3 DNA reads as TGTGCCAGCAGCGCCCAAGTAGACAATGAGCAGTTCTTC. It is translated as CASSAQVDNEQFF.

The V call is TRBV5-1, the J call TRBJ2-2; D gene unclear. This CDR3 contains 16 residues. Trimming stripped 0 bases from V and 0 bases from J, with 9 bases between. Looked up from germline, CDR1 is SGHRS and CDR2 is YFSETQ. CDR3 coding DNA: TGCGCCAGCAGCTTGGGGGGTTTCGCGAACACCGGGGAGCTGTTTTTT. Translated, it gives CASSLGGFANTGELFF.

The chain combines TRBV9 with TRBJ1-4; D unclear. CDR1 and CDR2 (germline): SGDLS, YYNGEE. The ends were cut back, 1 base at V and 4 bases at J, with 14 bases in the middle. This CDR3 has 16 residues. This CDR3 is CASSVTVYADNEKLFF. The CDR3 coding sequence is TGTGCCAGCAGCGTAACGGTCTATGCAGATAATGAAAAACTGTTTTTT.

The chain links TRBV29-1 to TRBJ2-2; D might be TRBD2 (6 bases). Trimming took off 7 bases at V and 3 bases at J, with 15 bases between the two ends. The CDR3 is made up of 14 amino acids. The germline CDR1 and CDR2 sequences are SQVTM and ANQGSEA. The CDR3 region is CSGLGGVDTGELFF. For the CDR3, the DNA is TGCAGCGGCCTCGGGGGAGTGGACACCGGGGAGCTGTTTTTT.

The chain carries TRBV23-1 and TRBJ1-2, with 8 positions matching TRBD1. TRBV23-1 is noted as an ORF with a role that remains uncertain. The CDR3 is 17 residues long. V gave up 0 bases and J gave up 5 bases; unmatched junction bases: 11. CDR3 amino acids: CASSQSMYHRGYYGYTF. CDR3 DNA: TGCGCCAGCAGTCAATCGATGTATCACAGGGGGTATTATGGCTACACCTTC.

This chain uses TRBV7-2 with TRBJ1-6; 8 bases agree with TRBD1. The CDR3 sequence is 15 residues long. Unmatched junction bases numbered 7, after V lost 1 base and J lost 11 bases. Germline V gene sequence: CDR1 SGHTA, CDR2 FQGNSA. For the CDR3, the DNA is TGTGCCAGCAGCTTAGGGGGACAGGCCCCAACACCCCTCCACTTT. Protein: CASSLGGQAPTPLHF.

The chain combines TRBV4-3 with TRBJ1-6; D perhaps matches TRBD1 (6 bases). CDR1 is LGHNA, CDR2 YSLEER, per germline. V was shortened by 2 bases and J by 9 bases, with 17 bases between the two germline ends. The CDR3 runs to 16 residues. CDR3 sequence reads: CASSQKLAGEGSPLHF. In nucleotides, the CDR3 is TGCGCCAGCAGCCAAAAGCTAGCAGGGGAAGGTTCACCCCTCCACTTT.

The chain is built from TRBV9 and TRBJ1-3; a weak D match, TRBD1 (5 bases). The length of the CDR3 is 13 residues. V shed 6 bases and J shed 4 bases, with 11 bases lying between them. CDR1 and CDR2 from the germline V gene are SGDLS and YYNGEE. In nucleotides, the CDR3 is TGTGCCAGCACCAGGGAGTCCGGAAACACCATATATTTT. This encodes CASTRESGNTIYF. The full variable domain, rest sourced from reference TRBV9 and TRBJ1-3, is DSGVTQTPKHLITATGQRVTLRCSPRSGDLSVYWYQQSLDQGLQFLIQYYNGEERAKGNILERFSAQQFPDLHSELNLSSLELGDSALYFCASTRESGNTIYFGEGSWLTVV.

V usage is TRBV5-1 and J usage is TRBJ2-7, with D possibly being TRBD2 (6 bases). Germline V gives CDR1 SGHRS, CDR2 YFSETQ. This CDR3 spans 13 amino acids. The V end was cut by 4 bases, the J end by 5 bases, with 13 bases between. The CDR3 reads CASSQSGPDEQYF. The CDR3 nucleotides read TGCGCCAGCAGCCAAAGCGGGCCAGACGAGCAGTACTTC.

Remarks on this clone: Other DNA sequences of this sample code for an identical CDR3. V and J are TRBV5-6 and TRBJ1-1; D ambiguous. CDR1 SGHDT and CDR2 YYEEEE come from the germline V gene. V dropped 1 base and J dropped 2 bases, with 0 bases sitting between them. CDR3 length: 11 amino acids. The CDR3 loop reads CASSLNTEAFF. CDR3 coding DNA: TGTGCCAGCAGCTTGAACACTGAAGCTTTCTTT.